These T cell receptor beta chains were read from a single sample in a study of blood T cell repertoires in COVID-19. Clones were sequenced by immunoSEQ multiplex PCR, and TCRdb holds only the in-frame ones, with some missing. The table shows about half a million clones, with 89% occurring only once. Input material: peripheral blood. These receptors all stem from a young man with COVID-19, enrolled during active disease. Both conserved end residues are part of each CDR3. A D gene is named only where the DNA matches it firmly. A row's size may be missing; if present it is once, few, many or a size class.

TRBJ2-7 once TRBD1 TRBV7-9 TGTGCCAGCAGCTATACAGGGGTCGAGCAGTACTTC CASSYTGVEQYF
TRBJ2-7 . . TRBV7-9 TGTGCCAGCAGCTTAGACGGGGTCCCCAGCTACGAGCAGTACTTC CASSLDGVPSYEQYF
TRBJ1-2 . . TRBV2 TGTGCCAGCAGTGAAGCGATGAGGCGGATCACCTTC CASSEAMRRITF
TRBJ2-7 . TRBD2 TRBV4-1 TGCGCCAGCAGCCAGGCTAGCGGGACGATCTACGAGCAGTACTTC CASSQASGTIYEQYF
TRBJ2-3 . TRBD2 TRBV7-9 TGTGCCAGCAGCCACCCATTAGCGGGAGGGAGGAGCACAGATACGCAGTATTTT CASSHPLAGGRSTDTQYF
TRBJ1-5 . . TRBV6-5 TGTGCCAGCAGAAAAACAGGTTCCAATCAGCCCCAGCATTTT CASRKTGSNQPQHF
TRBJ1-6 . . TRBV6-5 TGTGCCAGCCGGGGGAGGAGCTCCTATAATTCACCCCTCCACTTT CASRGRSSYNSPLHF
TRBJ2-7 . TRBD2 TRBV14 TGTGCCAGCAGCCCCGGACTAGCTGATACCTACGAGCAGTACTTC CASSPGLADTYEQYF
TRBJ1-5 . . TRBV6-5 TGTGCCAGCAGGTCAGGGGATGAGCAGCCCCAGCATTTT CASRSGDEQPQHF
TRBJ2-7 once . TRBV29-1 TGCAGCGTATCCTTCGTGGGCCCTGTTTCTCGCTACGAGCAGTACTTC CSVSFVGPVSRYEQYF
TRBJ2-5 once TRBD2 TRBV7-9 TGTGCCAGCAGCTCGACTAGCGGGTTGGGAGAGACCCAGTACTTC CASSSTSGLGETQYF
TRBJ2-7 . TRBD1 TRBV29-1 TGCAGCGCCGGACAGGTTTCCTACGAGCAGTACTTC CSAGQVSYEQYF
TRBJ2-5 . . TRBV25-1 TGTGCCAGCAGTGAATATTTGGGAGAGAAACAAGAGACCCAGTACTTC CASSEYLGEKQETQYF
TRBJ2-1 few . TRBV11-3 TGTGCCAGCAGCTTAGGGGGAGGTAGAAATGAGCAGTTCTTC CASSLGGGRNEQFF
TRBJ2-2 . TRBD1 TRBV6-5 TGTGCCAGCGAAGTAACAGGGGCGGTCGGGGAGCTGTTTTTT CASEVTGAVGELFF
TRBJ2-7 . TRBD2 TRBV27 TGTGCCAGCAGTTTAAAGCCAGCGGGACTTTTCTCCTACGAGCAGTACTTC CASSLKPAGLFSYEQYF
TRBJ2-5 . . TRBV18 TGTGCCAGCTCACCACCAGGGGCCCGGCGTGCAGAGACCCAGTACTTC CASSPPGARRAETQYF
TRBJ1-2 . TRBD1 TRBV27 TGTGCCAGCAGTTTATACGAACCGTATGGGGACAGGGGGCTCTATGGCTACACCTTC CASSLYEPYGDRGLYGYTF
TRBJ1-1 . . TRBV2 TGTGCCAGCAGTGAAGCGCAACAGACGGTGAACACTGAAGCTTTCTTT CASSEAQQTVNTEAFF
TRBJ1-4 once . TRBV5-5 TGTGCCAGCAGACCGGGGACTTCATCCGAAAAACTGTTTTTT CASRPGTSSEKLFF
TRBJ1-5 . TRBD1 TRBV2 TGTGCCGGGGGACAGGAAGTTGATCAGCCCCAGCATTTT CAGGQEVDQPQHF
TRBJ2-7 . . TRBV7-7 TGTGCTAGCAGCGCGGTTTCGACCCCTGGGTACGAGCAGTACTTC CASSAVSTPGYEQYF
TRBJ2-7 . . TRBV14 TGTGCCAGCAGCCAAGGACCAACACAGTTCTACGAGCAGTACTTC CASSQGPTQFYEQYF
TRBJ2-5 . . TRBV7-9 TGTGCCAGCAGCGGTAACGGGGAGACCCAGTACTTC CASSGNGETQYF
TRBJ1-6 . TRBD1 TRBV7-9 TGTGCCAGCAGCCGGGACAGGGAAAGTTCACCCCTCCACTTT CASSRDRESSPLHF
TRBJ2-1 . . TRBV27 TGTGCCAGCAGTTCCAGGGGGGTTGGGGGGTTGAACAATGAGCAGTTCTTC CASSSRGVGGLNNEQFF
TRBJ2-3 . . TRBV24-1 TGTGCCACCAGTGACACCGGACTGACCACAGATACGCAGTATTTT CATSDTGLTTDTQYF
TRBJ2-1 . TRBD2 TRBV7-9 TGTGCCAGCAGCCTAGGGACTAGCGGGCCTTACAATGAGCAGTTCTTC CASSLGTSGPYNEQFF
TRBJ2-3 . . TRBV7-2 TGTGCCAGCAGCTTAGTGGTTCGGCGGGACACAGATACGCAGTATTTT CASSLVVRRDTDTQYF
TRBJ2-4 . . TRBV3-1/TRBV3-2 TGTGCCAGCAGCCCAGGGTTTAACATTCAGTACTTC CASSPGFNIQYF
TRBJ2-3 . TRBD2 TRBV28 TGTGCCAGCAGTCCAAGGACTAGCGGGAGTTTCACAGATACGCAGTATTTT CASSPRTSGSFTDTQYF
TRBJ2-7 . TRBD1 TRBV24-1 TGTGCCACCAGTGACTCCGGGACAGGGGTCTACGAGCAGTACTTC CATSDSGTGVYEQYF
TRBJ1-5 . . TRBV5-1 TGCGCCAGCAGCTTGGACAGTAGCAATCAGCCCCAGCATTTT CASSLDSSNQPQHF
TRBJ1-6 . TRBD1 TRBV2 TGTGCCAGCACTCCGGGACAGGTGGTCAACCGGGGCCTCCACTTT CASTPGQVVNRGLHF
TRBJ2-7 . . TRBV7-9 TGTGCCAGCAGCTTCCTAGCTGGCTACGAGCAGTACTTC CASSFLAGYEQYF
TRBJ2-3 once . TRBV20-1 TGCAGTGCTAGTGTTCGGGAAGCTCCCGGGGATACGCAGTATTTT CSASVREAPGDTQYF
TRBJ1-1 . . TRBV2 TGTGCCAGCAGTATAGGGGATGCGGACACTGAAGCTTTCTTT CASSIGDADTEAFF
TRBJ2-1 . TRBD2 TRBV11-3 TGTGCCAGCAGCCTTGGACTAGCGGGAGATTACAATGAGCAGTTCTTC CASSLGLAGDYNEQFF
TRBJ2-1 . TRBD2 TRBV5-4 TGTGCCAGCAGCTTGACTAGCGGGAGCCTCCACAATGAGCAGTTCTTC CASSLTSGSLHNEQFF
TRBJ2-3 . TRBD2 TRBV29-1 TGCAGCGTTCCGCTAGCGGGGGTACACACAGATACGCAGTATTTT CSVPLAGVHTDTQYF
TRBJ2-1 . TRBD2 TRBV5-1 TGCGCCAGCAGCGTAGTAGCGGGAGCGGGTAATGAGCAGTTCTTC CASSVVAGAGNEQFF
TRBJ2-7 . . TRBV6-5 TGTGCGGGAGGGAGGGGGTACGAGCAGTACTTC CAGGRGYEQYF
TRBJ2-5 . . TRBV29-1 TGCAGCGCTGTGGGCGGGCGGGAGACCCAGTACTTC CSAVGGRETQYF
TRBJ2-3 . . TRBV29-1 TGCAGCGTTGCAACTAGCACAGATACGCAGTATTTT CSVATSTDTQYF
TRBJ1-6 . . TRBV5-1 . CASSSSPLDSPLHF
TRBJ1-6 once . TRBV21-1 TGTGCCTATGACAGGAGGCCCTATAATTCACCCCTCCACTTT CAYDRRPYNSPLHF
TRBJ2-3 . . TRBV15 TGTGCCACCAGCAGAGATAGGACATCCACAGATACGCAGTATTTT CATSRDRTSTDTQYF
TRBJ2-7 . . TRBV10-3 TGTGCCATCAGTGAAGAGTCCAACTCCTACGAGCAGTACTTC CAISEESNSYEQYF
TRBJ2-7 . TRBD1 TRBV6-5 TGTGCCAGCAGTTACCGGGACAGCATCTCCTACGAGCAGTACTTC CASSYRDSISYEQYF
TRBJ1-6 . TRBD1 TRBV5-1 TGCGCCAGCAGCTTGGGGGACAGAAATAATTCACCCCTCCACTTT CASSLGDRNNSPLHF
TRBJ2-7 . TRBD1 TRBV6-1 TGTGCCAGCAGTGAAGTTCCTAGGGGACAGGGGACCGACGAGCAGTACTTC CASSEVPRGQGTDEQYF
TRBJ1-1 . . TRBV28 TGTGCCAGCACCTCGACATTGACTGAAGCTTTCTTT CASTSTLTEAFF